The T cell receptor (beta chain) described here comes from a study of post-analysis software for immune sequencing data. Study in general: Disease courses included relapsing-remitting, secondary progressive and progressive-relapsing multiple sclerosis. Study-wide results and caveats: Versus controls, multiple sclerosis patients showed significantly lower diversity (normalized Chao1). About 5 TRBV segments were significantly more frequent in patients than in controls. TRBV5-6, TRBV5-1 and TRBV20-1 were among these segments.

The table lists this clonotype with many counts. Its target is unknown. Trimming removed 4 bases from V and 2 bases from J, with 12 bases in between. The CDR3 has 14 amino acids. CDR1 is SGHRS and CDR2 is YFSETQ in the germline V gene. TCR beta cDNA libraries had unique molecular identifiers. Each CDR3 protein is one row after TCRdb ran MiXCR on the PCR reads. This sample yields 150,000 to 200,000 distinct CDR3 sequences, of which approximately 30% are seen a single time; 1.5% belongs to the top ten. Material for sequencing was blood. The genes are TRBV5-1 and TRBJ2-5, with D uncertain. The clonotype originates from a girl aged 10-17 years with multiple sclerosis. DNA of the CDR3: TGCGCCAGCAGCCTTGGTACAGCTCAAGAGACCCAGTACTTC. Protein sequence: CASSLGTAQETQYF.